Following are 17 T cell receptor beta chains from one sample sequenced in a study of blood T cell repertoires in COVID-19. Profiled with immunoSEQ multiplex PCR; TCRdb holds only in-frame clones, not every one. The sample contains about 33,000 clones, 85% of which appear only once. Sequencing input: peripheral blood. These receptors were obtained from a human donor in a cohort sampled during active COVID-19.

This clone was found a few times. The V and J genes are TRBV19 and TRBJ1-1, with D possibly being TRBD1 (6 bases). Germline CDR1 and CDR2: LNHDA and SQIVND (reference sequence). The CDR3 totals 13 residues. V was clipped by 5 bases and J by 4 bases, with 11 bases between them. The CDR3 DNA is TGTGCCAGTAGTCCACAGGGTACCACTGAAGCTTTCTTT. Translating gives CASSPQGTTEAFF.

This CDR3 is CASSPLGGSGGYTF. The CDR3 DNA reads as TGTGCCAGCAGTCCTTTGGGGGGGTCGGGTGGCTACACCTTC. This chain links TRBV27 with TRBJ1-2, with a tentative D call TRBD1 (5 bases). Looked up from germline, CDR1 is MNHEY and CDR2 is SMNVEV (reference sequence). The CDR3 spans 14 residues. Trimming took 5 bases from V and 7 from J, leaving 17 bases between them.

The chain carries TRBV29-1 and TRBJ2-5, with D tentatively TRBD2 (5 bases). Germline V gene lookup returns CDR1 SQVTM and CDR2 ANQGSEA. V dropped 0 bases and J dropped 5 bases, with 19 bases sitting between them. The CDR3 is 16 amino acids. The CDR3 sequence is CSVEEGSSGGRETQYF. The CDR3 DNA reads TGCAGCGTTGAAGAGGGGTCAAGCGGTGGAAGGGAGACCCAGTACTTC.

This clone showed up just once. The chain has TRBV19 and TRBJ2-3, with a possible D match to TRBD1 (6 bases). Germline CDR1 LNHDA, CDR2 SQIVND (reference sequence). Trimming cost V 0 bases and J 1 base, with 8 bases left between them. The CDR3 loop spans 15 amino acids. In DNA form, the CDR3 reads TGTGCCAGTAGTATAGAGGGGGCTGGCACAGATACGCAGTATTTT. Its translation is CASSIEGAGTDTQYF.

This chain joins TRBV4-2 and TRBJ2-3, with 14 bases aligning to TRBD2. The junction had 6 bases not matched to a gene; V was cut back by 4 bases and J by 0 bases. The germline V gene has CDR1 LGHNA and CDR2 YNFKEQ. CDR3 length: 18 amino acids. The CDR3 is CASSPRTSGRPSTDTQYF. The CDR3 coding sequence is TGTGCCAGCAGCCCTCGGACTAGCGGGAGGCCTAGCACAGATACGCAGTATTTT.

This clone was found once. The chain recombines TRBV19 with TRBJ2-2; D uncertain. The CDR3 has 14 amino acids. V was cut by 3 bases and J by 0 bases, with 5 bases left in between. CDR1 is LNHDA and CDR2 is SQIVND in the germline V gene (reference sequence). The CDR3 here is CASSMLANTGELFF. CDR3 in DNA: TGTGCCAGTAGTATGTTAGCGAACACCGGGGAGCTGTTTTTT.

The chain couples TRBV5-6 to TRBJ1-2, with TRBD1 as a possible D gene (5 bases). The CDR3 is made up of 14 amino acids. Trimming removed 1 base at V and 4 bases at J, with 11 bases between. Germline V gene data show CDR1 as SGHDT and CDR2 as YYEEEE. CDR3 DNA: TGTGCCAGCAGCTTGTCATCAGGGTTCTATGGCTACACCTTC. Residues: CASSLSSGFYGYTF.

Here the CDR3 DNA reads TGTGCCACCCGGACAGGGTGGTACGAGCAGTACTTC. Amino acid sequence: CATRTGWYEQYF. This chain connects TRBV28 to TRBJ2-7, with 8 bases matching TRBD1. V lost 10 bases to trimming and J lost 4 bases; unmatched junction nucleotides: 6. The CDR3 has 12 residues. Germline lookup yields CDR1 MDHEN and CDR2 SYDVKM.

CDR3 in amino acids: CAWTGRVDTEAFF. For the CDR3, the DNA is TGTGCCTGGACCGGCAGGGTGGATACTGAAGCTTTCTTT. The chain is built from TRBV30 and TRBJ1-1, with TRBD1 as a possible D gene (5 bases). Germline-derived CDR1 and CDR2 are GTSNPN and SVGIG (reference sequence). Deletions cut 4 bases from V and 5 bases from J, with 14 bases between. The CDR3 spans 13 residues.

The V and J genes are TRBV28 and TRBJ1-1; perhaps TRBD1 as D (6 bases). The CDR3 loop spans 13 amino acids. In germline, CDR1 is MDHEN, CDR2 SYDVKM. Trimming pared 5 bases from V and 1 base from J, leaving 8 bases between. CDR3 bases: TGTGCCAGCAGTGGGGGGGCGAACACTGAAGCTTTCTTT. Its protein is CASSGGANTEAFF. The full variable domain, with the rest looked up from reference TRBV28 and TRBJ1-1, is DVKVTQSSRYLVKRTGEKVFLECVQDMDHENMFWYRQDPGLGLRLIYFSYDVKMKEKGDIPEGYSVSREKKERFSLILESASTNQTSMYLCASSGGANTEAFFGQGTRLTVV.

The CDR3 loop reads CASSPATSGRGYEQYF. The CDR3 DNA follows: TGTGCCAGCTCACCAGCCACTAGCGGGAGGGGCTACGAGCAGTACTTC. The chain recombines TRBV18 with TRBJ2-7, with 13 positions matching TRBD2. V lost 2 bases, J lost 3 bases, and 4 bases stayed unmatched. The CDR3 extends over 16 amino acids. Germline CDR1 is KGHSH and CDR2 is LQKENI.

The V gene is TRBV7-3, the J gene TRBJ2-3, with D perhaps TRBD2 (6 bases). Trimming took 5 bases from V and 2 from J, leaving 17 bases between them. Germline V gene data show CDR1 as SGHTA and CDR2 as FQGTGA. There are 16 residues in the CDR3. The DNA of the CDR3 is TGTGCCAGCAGCCCTAGCGTGGGTGCCCCCACAGATACGCAGTATTTT. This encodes CASSPSVGAPTDTQYF.

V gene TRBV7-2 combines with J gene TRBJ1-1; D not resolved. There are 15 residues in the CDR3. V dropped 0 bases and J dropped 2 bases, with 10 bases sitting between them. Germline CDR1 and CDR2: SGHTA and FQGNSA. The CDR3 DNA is TGTGCCAGCAGCTTAGCGCCGGGTCGAAACACTGAAGCTTTCTTT. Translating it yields CASSLAPGRNTEAFF.

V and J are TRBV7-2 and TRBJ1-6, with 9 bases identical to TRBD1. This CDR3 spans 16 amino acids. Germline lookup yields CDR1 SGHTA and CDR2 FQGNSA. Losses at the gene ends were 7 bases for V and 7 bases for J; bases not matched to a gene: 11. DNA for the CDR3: TGTGCCAGCACCTACGCATGGGACAGGGAAAATTCACCCCTCCACTTT. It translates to CASTYAWDRENSPLHF.

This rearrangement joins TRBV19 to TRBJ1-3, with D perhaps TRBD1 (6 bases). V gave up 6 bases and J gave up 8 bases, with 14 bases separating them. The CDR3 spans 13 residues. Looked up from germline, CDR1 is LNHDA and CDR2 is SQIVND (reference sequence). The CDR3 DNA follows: TGTGCCAGTAGAGCACAGGGCACAGACACCATATATTTT. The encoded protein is CASRAQGTDTIYF.

As DNA, the CDR3 is TGTGCCAGCAGCGTAGGACAGAATCAAGAGACCCAGTACTTC. Protein sequence: CASSVGQNQETQYF. V and J are TRBV9 and TRBJ2-5; D may be TRBD1 (5 bases). V was clipped by 0 bases and J by 2 bases, with 8 bases between them. The length of the CDR3 is 14 residues. Germline V gives CDR1 SGDLS, CDR2 YYNGEE.

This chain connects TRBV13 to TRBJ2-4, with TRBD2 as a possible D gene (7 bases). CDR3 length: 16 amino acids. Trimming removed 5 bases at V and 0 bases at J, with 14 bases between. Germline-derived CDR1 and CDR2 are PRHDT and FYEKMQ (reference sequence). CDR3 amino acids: CASSKGGAVAKNIQYF. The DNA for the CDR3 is TGTGCCAGCAGCAAAGGGGGGGCAGTAGCCAAAAACATTCAGTACTTC.